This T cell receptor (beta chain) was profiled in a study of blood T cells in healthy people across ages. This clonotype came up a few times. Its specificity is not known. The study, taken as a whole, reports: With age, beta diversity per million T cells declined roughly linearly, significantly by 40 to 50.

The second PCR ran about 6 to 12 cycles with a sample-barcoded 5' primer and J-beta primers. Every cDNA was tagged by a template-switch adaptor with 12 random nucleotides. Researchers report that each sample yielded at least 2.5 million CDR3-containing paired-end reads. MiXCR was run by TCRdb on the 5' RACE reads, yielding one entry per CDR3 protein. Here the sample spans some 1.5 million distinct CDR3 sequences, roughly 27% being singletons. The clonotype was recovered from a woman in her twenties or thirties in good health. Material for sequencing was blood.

CDR3 region: CSASPQPSNYGYTF. CDR3 sequence (DNA): TGCAGTGCTAGCCCTCAGCCTTCTAACTATGGCTACACCTTC. V gene TRBV20-1 combines with J gene TRBJ1-2; D ambiguous. CDR3 size: 14 residues. Germline V gene sequence: CDR1 DFQATT, CDR2 SNEGSKA (reference sequence). Trimming took 3 bases from V and 0 from J, leaving 11 bases between them.